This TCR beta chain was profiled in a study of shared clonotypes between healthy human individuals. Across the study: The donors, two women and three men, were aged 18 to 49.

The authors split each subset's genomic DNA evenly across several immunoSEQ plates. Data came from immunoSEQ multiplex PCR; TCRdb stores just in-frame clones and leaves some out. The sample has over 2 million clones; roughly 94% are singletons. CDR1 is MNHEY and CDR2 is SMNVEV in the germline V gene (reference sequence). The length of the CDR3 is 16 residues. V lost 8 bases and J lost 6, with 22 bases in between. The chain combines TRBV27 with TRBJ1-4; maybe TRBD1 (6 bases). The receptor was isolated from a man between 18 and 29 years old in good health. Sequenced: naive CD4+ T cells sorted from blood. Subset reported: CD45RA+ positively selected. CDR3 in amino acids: CASSPGRGRSDEKLFF. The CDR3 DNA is TGTGCCAGCTCCCCCGGGCGGGGGCGTTCGGATGAAAAACTGTTTTTT.